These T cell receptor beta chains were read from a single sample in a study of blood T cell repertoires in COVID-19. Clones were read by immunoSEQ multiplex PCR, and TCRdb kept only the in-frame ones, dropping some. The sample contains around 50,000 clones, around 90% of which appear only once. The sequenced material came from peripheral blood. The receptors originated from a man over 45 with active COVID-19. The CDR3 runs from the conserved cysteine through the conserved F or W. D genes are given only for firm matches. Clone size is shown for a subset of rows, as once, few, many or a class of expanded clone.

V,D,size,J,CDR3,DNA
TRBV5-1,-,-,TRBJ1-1,CASSLNLINTEAFF,TGCGCCAGCAGCTTGAATCTAATTAACACTGAAGCTTTCTTT
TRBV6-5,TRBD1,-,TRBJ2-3,CASSPGTATDTQYF,TGTGCCAGTAGCCCCGGGACAGCCACAGATACGCAGTATTTT
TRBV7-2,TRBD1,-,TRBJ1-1,CASSSGQGVNTEAFF,TGTGCCAGCAGCTCGGGACAGGGGGTTAACACTGAAGCTTTCTTT
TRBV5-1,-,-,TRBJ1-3,CASSLGGISGNTIYF,TGCGCCAGCAGCTTGGGAGGCATCTCTGGAAACACCATATATTTT
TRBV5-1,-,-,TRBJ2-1,CASSGMTGAYNEQFF,TGCGCCAGCAGCGGGATGACAGGTGCCTACAATGAGCAGTTCTTC
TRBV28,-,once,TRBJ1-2,CASSQADSSRGYGYTF,TGTGCCAGCAGTCAAGCGGACAGTTCCAGGGGCTATGGCTACACCTTC
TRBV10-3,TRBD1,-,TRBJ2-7,CAISETDRGTPYEQYF,TGTGCCATCAGTGAGACAGACAGGGGTACTCCCTACGAGCAGTACTTC
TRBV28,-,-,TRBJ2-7,CASSLTGYEQYF,TGTGCCAGCAGTTTAACAGGCTACGAGCAGTACTTC
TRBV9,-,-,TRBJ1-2,CASSVGFDNSYGYTF,TGTGCCAGCAGCGTAGGTTTTGACAACTCTTATGGCTACACCTTC
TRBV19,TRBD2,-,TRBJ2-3,CASSTLSSGRAGDTQYF,TGTGCCAGTAGTACCCTATCTAGCGGGAGGGCCGGGGATACGCAGTATTTT
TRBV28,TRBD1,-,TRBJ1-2,CASSLTRYRGPPGYGYTF,TGTGCCAGCAGTTTAACGAGGTACAGGGGGCCCCCAGGCTATGGCTACACCTTC
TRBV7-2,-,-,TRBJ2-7,CASSLNTGRSEQYF,TGTGCCAGCAGCTTAAACACAGGGCGATCCGAGCAGTACTTC
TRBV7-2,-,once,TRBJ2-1,CASSSRGSSYNEQFF,TGTGCCAGCAGCTCGCGCGGTAGCTCCTACAATGAGCAGTTCTTC
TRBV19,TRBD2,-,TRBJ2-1,CASSASGNNEQFF,TGTGCCAGTAGCGCTAGCGGGAACAATGAGCAGTTCTTC
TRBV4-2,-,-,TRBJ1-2,CASRDAGSGYTF,TGTGCCAGCAGAGATGCAGGGTCCGGCTACACCTTC
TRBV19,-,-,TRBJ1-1,CASSMGTADTEAFF,TGTGCCAGTAGTATGGGGACTGCGGACACTGAAGCTTTCTTT
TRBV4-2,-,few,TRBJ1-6,CASSQDKWVREGTDSPLHF,TGTGCCAGCAGCCAAGATAAGTGGGTCCGTGAGGGCACAGATTCACCCCTCCACTTT
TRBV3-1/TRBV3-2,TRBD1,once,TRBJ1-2,CASSPGQGGGYTF,TGTGCCAGCAGCCCGGGACAGGGGGGCGGCTACACCTTC